The 14 T cell receptor beta chains in this list originate from one sample, sequenced in a study of beta chain features in type 1 diabetes. Expressed TCRB transcripts got sequenced, as all isolated RNA was reverse transcribed. TCRdb keeps only in-frame clones here, not all; method: immunoSEQ multiplex PCR. The table has under 90,000 clones, under 35% seen once; the top ten hold approximately 0.46%. The material sequenced was stem cell memory CD4+ T cells from blood. The receptors here all came from a woman aged 18-29 years in good health.

The chain is built from TRBV10-3 and TRBJ2-5; 8 bases align to TRBD2. Germline values: CDR1 ENHRY, CDR2 SYGVKD. The CDR3 loop spans 15 amino acids. V trimming: 3 bases; J trimming: 5 bases; junction bases outside the gene matches: 8. As DNA, the CDR3 is TGTGCCATCAGTGATGGCGGGAGGTCCAGGGAGACCCAGTACTTC. It yields the protein CAISDGGRSRETQYF.

This clone is judged medium-sized. This chain uses TRBV29-1 with TRBJ2-7, with 8 bases identical to TRBD1. CDR1 and CDR2 from the germline V gene are SQVTM and ANQGSEA. Trimming cost V 7 bases and J 5 bases; bases outside gene matches: 10. This CDR3 comprises 13 residues. The CDR3 DNA reads TGCAGCGGGCGGACAGGGTGGGCGGACGAGCAGTACTTC. Protein product: CSGRTGWADEQYF.

The chain joins TRBV2 to TRBJ1-1; no clear D. The length of the CDR3 is 13 residues. From germline, CDR1 is SNHLY and CDR2 FYNNEI. Trimming took off 8 bases at V and 7 bases at J, with 17 bases between the two ends. CDR3 sequence reads: CASVNGERGEAFF. The DNA of the CDR3 is TGTGCCAGCGTGAATGGAGAGCGGGGTGAAGCTTTCTTT.

The chain recombines TRBV29-1 with TRBJ2-7; no reliable D call. In germline, CDR1 is SQVTM, CDR2 ANQGSEA. V was shortened by 2 bases and J by 0 bases, with 5 bases between the two germline ends. CDR3 size: 12 residues. The CDR3 nucleotides read TGCAGCGTTGAATTTAACTCCTACGAGCAGTACTTC. This codes for CSVEFNSYEQYF.

V usage is TRBV7-2 and J usage is TRBJ2-5, with 9 bases lining up with TRBD1. The CDR3 has 16 residues. The germline V gene has CDR1 SGHTA and CDR2 FQGNSA. The V and J ends lost 5 bases and 5 bases, in that order; junction bases with no gene match: 12. CDR3 sequence: CASSPPGQGRWETQYF. The CDR3 DNA reads TGTGCCAGCAGCCCCCCTGGACAGGGGAGGTGGGAGACCCAGTACTTC.

This clone was seen a handful of times. The chain has TRBV30 and TRBJ1-4; D is ambiguous. The CDR3 consists of 15 residues. V lost 3 bases and J lost 6, with 17 bases in between. Germline V CDR1 and CDR2: GTSNPN, SVGIG (reference sequence). The DNA of the CDR3 is TGTGCCTGGAGAAAAATCACGGCACGGGATGAAAAACTGTTTTTT. The encoded protein is CAWRKITARDEKLFF.

A few counts support this clone. V usage is TRBV7-9 and J usage is TRBJ1-1, with D possibly being TRBD1 (6 bases). The ends were cut back, 5 bases at V and 1 base at J, with 14 bases in the middle. Per the germline V gene, CDR1 is SEHNR and CDR2 is FQNEAQ (reference sequence). The CDR3 covers 15 residues. The CDR3 reads CASSPPGHRNTEAFF. Here the CDR3 DNA reads TGTGCCAGCAGCCCACCGGGACATCGGAACACTGAAGCTTTCTTT.

This clone was counted only a few times. The CDR3 bases are TGTGCCAGCAGCCGTTCGGGGGTCTGGCAGCCCCAGCATTTT. This sequence encodes CASSRSGVWQPQHF. The chain links TRBV27 to TRBJ1-5, with D possibly TRBD1 on 5 matching bases. CDR1 and CDR2 from the germline V gene are MNHEY and SMNVEV (reference sequence). V lost 6 bases, J lost 7 bases, and 16 bases lay in between. The CDR3 contains 14 residues.

This clone was seen repeatedly, ten times or more. The chain employs TRBV30 and TRBJ1-2; D remains ambiguous. The V end was cut by 8 bases, the J end by 8 bases, with 12 bases between. The CDR3 runs to 10 residues. Germline V gene data show CDR1 as GTSNPN and CDR2 as SVGIG (reference sequence). The DNA of the CDR3 is TGTGCCGCGGCAGTGCAGGGCTACACCTTC. It is translated as CAAAVQGYTF.

This chain joins TRBV19 and TRBJ2-5; 7 nucleotides match TRBD2. V was clipped by 3 bases and J by 9 bases; unmatched bases: 13. CDR1 and CDR2 from the germline V gene are LNHDA and SQIVND (reference sequence). This CDR3 comprises 15 residues. The CDR3 spells CASSIVERGRSAQYF. The CDR3 bases are TGTGCCAGTAGTATCGTGGAGCGGGGAAGGTCGGCCCAGTACTTC.

The CDR3 reads CASSSSDRNTIYF. For the CDR3, the DNA is TGTGCCAGCAGCTCATCGGACAGAAACACCATATATTTT. This rearrangement joins TRBV11-2 to TRBJ1-3, with D maybe TRBD1 (5 bases). This CDR3 is 13 amino acids long. Germline-derived CDR1 and CDR2 are SGHAT and FQNNGV. Trimming stripped 4 bases from V and 5 bases from J, with 9 bases between. The variable domain in full, completed from reference TRBV11-2 and TRBJ1-3, reads EAGVAQSPRYKIIEKRQSVAFWCNPISGHATLYWYQQILGQGPKLLIQFQNNGVVDDSQLPKDRFSAERLKGVDSTLKIQPAKLEDSAVYLCASSSSDRNTIYFGEGSWLTVV.

In this sample, this clone turned up a few times. As DNA, the CDR3 is TGTGCCAGCAGGGACAGGGCCTCCTACGAGCAGTACTTC. Protein: CASRDRASYEQYF. The rearrangement links TRBV25-1 to TRBJ2-7; 8 nucleotides align to TRBD1. With V trimmed by 6 bases and J by 0 bases, 1 base remained unmatched. Germline V lookup: CDR1 MGHDK, CDR2 SYGVNS. This CDR3 contains 13 residues.

The rearrangement uses TRBV27 and TRBJ2-4; D may be TRBD2 (5 bases). Trimming pared 6 bases from V and 1 base from J, leaving 10 bases between. The germline CDR1 and CDR2 sequences are MNHEY and SMNVEV (reference sequence). There are 14 residues in the CDR3. Here the CDR3 reads CASSPTSAKNIQYF. Written as DNA, the CDR3 is TGTGCCAGCAGCCCTACTAGTGCCAAAAACATTCAGTACTTC.

Only a few counts were recorded for this clone. V and J are TRBV2 and TRBJ2-2; maybe TRBD1 (5 bases). The CDR3 length is 13 residues. CDR1 and CDR2 (germline): SNHLY, FYNNEI. The V and J ends lost 7 bases and 4 bases respectively, with 10 bases between them. The CDR3: CASNPTATGELFF. The CDR3 coding sequence is TGTGCCAGCAACCCGACAGCCACCGGGGAGCTGTTTTTT.